One and the same sample provided the 9 T cell receptor beta chains below, sequenced in a study of blood T cell repertoires in COVID-19. The method was immunoSEQ multiplex PCR; TCRdb's version includes in-frame clones alone and lacks a portion of them. The data contain under 200,000 clones, approximately 82% of them singletons. The sample was PBMCs or T cells enriched from blood (not recorded which). These receptors were obtained from a man aged 60-69 years who had recovered from COVID-19.

This chain joins TRBV27 and TRBJ2-7, with 12 nucleotides matching TRBD1. CDR3 length equals 17 residues. Unmatched junction bases numbered 7, after V lost 0 bases and J lost 4 bases. In germline, CDR1 is MNHEY, CDR2 SMNVEV (reference sequence). The CDR3 sequence: CASSLSGTGGGIYEQYF. The CDR3 nucleotides are TGTGCCAGCAGTTTATCGGGGACAGGGGGCGGCATATACGAGCAGTACTTC.

The chain uses TRBV24-1 and TRBJ1-6; possible D gene TRBD1, 5 bases. Germline V gives CDR1 KGHDR, CDR2 SFDVKD. The CDR3 length is 15 residues. The V end lost 5 bases, the J end lost 5 bases, and 12 bases lay between the germline ends. CDR3: CATSARGRNNSPLHF. CDR3 DNA sequence: TGTGCCACCAGTGCAAGGGGCCGGAATAATTCACCCCTCCACTTT.

The gene calls are TRBV5-1 and TRBJ1-4; no clear D. Per germline, CDR1 SGHRS and CDR2 YFSETQ. V shed 4 bases and J shed 3 bases, with 10 bases lying between them. This CDR3 is 14 amino acids long. The CDR3 sequence: CASSPGLPNEKLFF. CDR3 bases: TGCGCCAGCAGCCCCGGACTTCCTAATGAAAAACTGTTTTTT.

This clone was seen a single time. The J gene is TRBJ2-1, the V gene TRBV5-1; D is perhaps TRBD2 (6 bases). The V gene lost 0 bases and the J gene lost 6 bases, with 13 bases spanning the gap. Germline CDR1 reads SGHRS; CDR2 reads YFSETQ. CDR3 length: 15 amino acids. Written as DNA, the CDR3 is TGCGCCAGCAGCTTGGATGCGGGGTCCCTCAATGAGCAGTTCTTC. It yields the protein CASSLDAGSLNEQFF.

The table lists this clone with a few counts. The chain couples TRBV25-1 to TRBJ1-2; 8 bases fit TRBD1. This CDR3 spans 17 amino acids. CDR1 MGHDK and CDR2 SYGVNS come from the germline V gene. J lost 4 bases, V lost 3 bases, and 13 bases had no gene match. The CDR3 protein is CASSDLGTGPDGYGYTF. The CDR3 region has the DNA TGTGCCAGCAGTGACTTAGGGACAGGCCCAGATGGCTATGGCTACACCTTC.

The chain carries TRBV7-2 and TRBJ1-5; D uncertain. The ends were cut back, 5 bases at V and 2 bases at J, with 10 bases in the middle. The CDR3 loop spans 14 amino acids. Germline CDR1 reads SGHTA; CDR2 reads FQGNSA. In DNA form, the CDR3 reads TGTGCCAGCAGCCCCCGGGGTGGCAATCAGCCCCAGCATTTT. Its translation: CASSPRGGNQPQHF.

The chain couples TRBV5-8 to TRBJ2-2; TRBD2 matches 10 bases. This CDR3 comprises 16 residues. With 5 bases clipped from V and 4 bases from J, the junction kept 8 bases outside the gene matches. Germline V gene data show CDR1 as SGHTS and CDR2 as YDEGEE. This CDR3 is CASSPTSGVLTGELFF. The DNA of the CDR3 is TGTGCCAGCAGTCCCACTAGCGGGGTCCTCACCGGGGAGCTGTTTTTT. The full variable domain, rest sourced from reference TRBV5-8 and TRBJ2-2, is EAGVTQSPTHLIKTRGQQATLRCSPISGHTSVYWYQQALGLGLQFLLWYDEGEERNRGNFPPRFSGRQFPNYSSELNVNALELEDSALYLCASSPTSGVLTGELFFGEGSRLTVL.

The chain carries TRBV18 and TRBJ1-6; TRBD1 agrees at 8 bases. The V gene's germline CDR1 is KGHSH and CDR2 LQKENI. The ends lost 3 bases at V and 0 bases at J; junction bases unmatched: 4. The CDR3 totals 17 residues. The CDR3 DNA reads TGTGCCAGCTCACCGGGACAGGATATCTCCTATAATTCACCCCTCCACTTT. It translates to CASSPGQDISYNSPLHF.

The chain couples TRBV18 to TRBJ1-2; TRBD1 agrees at 11 bases. With V trimmed by 3 bases and J by 7 bases, 13 bases remained unmatched. CDR3 length: 17 amino acids. In germline, CDR1 is KGHSH, CDR2 LQKENI. DNA of the CDR3: TGTGCCAGCTCACCGAATGGACAGGGGGCGGTTGCCACTGGCTACACCTTC. This translates into CASSPNGQGAVATGYTF.